These 16 T cell receptor beta chains originate from one sample sequenced in a study of T cells in localized non-small cell lung cancer. Only in-frame clones appear in the TCRdb table, and some are missing; sequencing was by immunoSEQ multiplex PCR. The table shows around 1,400 clones, with approximately 17% occurring only once. The material sequenced was lung tumor tissue, taken before any cancer treatment. Receptors originate from a woman aged 35 to 70 with stage I lung adenocarcinoma.

This clone was seen a handful of times. This sequence joins TRBV6-8 and TRBJ2-5; 8 nucleotides match TRBD1. The CDR3 is 15 residues long. The V gene end was trimmed by 2 bases and the J gene end by 2 bases; junction bases not matched to a gene: 4. Germline lookup yields CDR1 MNHGY and CDR2 SAAAGT. The CDR3 region has the DNA TGTGCCAGCAGTTACCCTAGGACAGGGCAAGAGACCCAGTACTTC. It encodes CASSYPRTGQETQYF.

The chain recombines TRBV6-8 with TRBJ2-3; D might be TRBD1 (5 bases). Per germline, CDR1 MNHGY and CDR2 SAAAGT. This CDR3 has 16 residues. V dropped 4 bases and J dropped 3 bases, with 17 bases sitting between them. The CDR3 DNA follows: TGTGCCAGCAGTTCCCCCAGGGTTTCTGTGACAGATACGCAGTATTTT. Residues: CASSSPRVSVTDTQYF.

The CDR3 nucleotides are TGCGCCAGCAGCCTCCTGGGACCCAATGAAAAACTGTTTTTT. This sequence encodes CASSLLGPNEKLFF. The chain links TRBV5-1 to TRBJ1-4, with D perhaps matching TRBD1 (5 bases). Trimming removed 4 bases at V and 5 bases at J, with 12 bases between. This CDR3 is 14 amino acids long. Germline V gene sequence: CDR1 SGHRS, CDR2 YFSETQ.

This clone was found a few times. J is TRBJ1-4 and V is TRBV19; perhaps TRBD1 as D (5 bases). The CDR3 loop spans 13 amino acids. Trimming cost V 6 bases and J 6 bases, with 11 bases left between them. The germline V gene has CDR1 LNHDA and CDR2 SQIVND (reference sequence). CDR3 coding DNA: TGTGCCAGTAGCCTCAGGGTCGATGAAAAACTGTTTTTT. Its translation: CASSLRVDEKLFF.

This clone was detected a few times. This sequence joins TRBV11-3 and TRBJ2-7; the D call may be TRBD1 or TRBD2 (5 bases each). The length of the CDR3 is 17 residues. Trimming left V 3 bases short and J 7 bases short, with 25 bases between. Per the germline V gene, CDR1 is SGHNT and CDR2 is YENEEA. The chain's CDR3 is CASSLDGTPFRWREQYF. Written as DNA, the CDR3 is TGTGCCAGCAGCTTGGACGGGACCCCGTTTAGATGGAGGGAGCAGTACTTC.

In this sample, this clone turned up a few times. Sequence at one end of the junction differs from germline and may be a read error. The DNA contains a base that is ambiguous or unread; its residue becomes X. The CDR3 region has the DNA TGCGCCAGCGGACCGGGACTAGCGGGACTCACGAACACYGGGGAGCTGTTTTTT. Residues: CASGPGLAGLTNXGELFF. In full, the CDR3 reads CASGPGLAGLTNTGELFF. This sequence joins TRBV5-1 and TRBJ2-2, with 13 bases aligning to TRBD2. Germline lookup yields CDR1 SGHRS and CDR2 YFSETQ. The CDR3 sequence is 18 residues long.

This clone ranks as medium-sized. The V gene is TRBV9, the J gene TRBJ1-2; D not certain. Germline assignment: CDR1 SGDLS and CDR2 YYNGEE. V lost 0 bases and J 5 bases, leaving 17 bases between the germline ends. This CDR3 spans 16 amino acids. The CDR3 is CASSVGGPSALYGYTF. Written as DNA, the CDR3 is TGTGCCAGCAGCGTAGGTGGACCTTCAGCACTGTATGGCTACACCTTC.

This clone showed up just a few times. The chain links TRBV9 to TRBJ2-5; the D is unclear. Trimming took 4 bases from V and 5 from J, leaving 9 bases between them. The CDR3 sequence is 12 residues long. Germline CDR1 is SGDLS and CDR2 is YYNGEE. The CDR3: CASSPRLETQYF. CDR3 sequence (DNA): TGTGCCAGCAGCCCCCGTTTGGAGACCCAGTACTTC. The full variable domain, with the rest looked up from reference TRBV9 and TRBJ2-5, is DSGVTQTPKHLITATGQRVTLRCSPRSGDLSVYWYQQSLDQGLQFLIQYYNGEERAKGNILERFSAQQFPDLHSELNLSSLELGDSALYFCASSPRLETQYFGPGTRLLVL.

This clone showed up just a few times. CDR3 DNA sequence: TGTGCCAGTAGAGGACAGGGGAGGGCTGAAGCTTTCTTT. Translated: CASRGQGRAEAFF. The chain couples TRBV19 to TRBJ1-1; 9 bases align to TRBD1. The J segment lost 6 bases and the V segment lost 6 bases, leaving 5 bases of the junction unmatched. Looked up from germline, CDR1 is LNHDA and CDR2 is SQIVND (reference sequence). This CDR3 region has 13 residues. Full variable domain (remainder filled in from reference TRBV19 and TRBJ1-1): DGGITQSPKYLFRKEGQNVTLSCEQNLNHDAMYWYRQDPGQGLRLIYYSQIVNDFQKGDIAEGYSVSREKKESFPLTVTSAQKNPTAFYLCASRGQGRAEAFFGQGTRLTVV.

This chain joins TRBV19 and TRBJ1-2, with D unclear. Germline lookup yields CDR1 LNHDA and CDR2 SQIVND (reference sequence). Trimming removed 6 bases at V and 5 bases at J, with 16 bases between. CDR3 length: 14 amino acids. The CDR3 nucleotides read TGTGCCAGTAGACCCCCAGGAGATTCTTATGGCTACACCTTC. This gives the protein CASRPPGDSYGYTF. Full variable domain (remainder filled in from reference TRBV19 and TRBJ1-2): DGGITQSPKYLFRKEGQNVTLSCEQNLNHDAMYWYRQDPGQGLRLIYYSQIVNDFQKGDIAEGYSVSREKKESFPLTVTSAQKNPTAFYLCASRPPGDSYGYTFGSGTRLTVV.

This clone is judged large (0.1 to 1%). The J gene is TRBJ2-7, the V gene TRBV28; TRBD1 might be the D (6 bases). The CDR3 has 14 amino acids. CDR1 and CDR2 from the germline V gene are MDHEN and SYDVKM. V was trimmed by 2 bases and J by 0 bases, leaving 8 bases between them. CDR3 amino acids: CASSLRTASYEQYF. The CDR3 coding sequence is TGTGCCAGCAGTTTAAGGACAGCCTCCTACGAGCAGTACTTC.

This clone was recorded a few times. This rearrangement joins TRBV6-8 to TRBJ2-3, with D unresolved. Germline V lookup: CDR1 MNHGY, CDR2 SAAAGT. Trimming took 6 bases from V and 4 from J, leaving 8 bases between them. The CDR3 loop spans 12 amino acids. The CDR3 sequence: CASRGAADTQYF. CDR3 DNA: TGTGCCAGCAGAGGAGCCGCAGATACGCAGTATTTT.

CDR3 protein: CAWSRDYNEQFF. For the CDR3, the DNA is TGTGCCTGGAGCAGGGACTACAATGAGCAGTTCTTC. This chain uses TRBV30 with TRBJ2-1, with a possible D match to TRBD1 (5 bases). Trimming pared 3 bases from V and 3 bases from J, leaving 6 bases between. The CDR3 has 12 residues. Germline CDR1 GTSNPN, CDR2 SVGIG (reference sequence).

This rearrangement joins TRBV9 to TRBJ1-6; 8 bases match TRBD1. Germline V gene data show CDR1 as SGDLS and CDR2 as YYNGEE. V was clipped by 3 bases and J by 5 bases; unmatched bases: 10. The CDR3 length is 17 residues. CDR3 sequence reads: CASSASPTGANNSPLHF. CDR3 in DNA: TGTGCCAGCAGCGCGTCCCCGACAGGGGCAAATAATTCACCCCTCCACTTT.

Judged by abundance, this clone is large. This rearrangement joins TRBV30 to TRBJ1-1, with D possibly TRBD1 on 6 matching bases. CDR3 size: 14 residues. V lost 2 bases and J 2 bases, leaving 12 bases between the germline ends. Germline V gene sequence: CDR1 GTSNPN, CDR2 SVGIG (reference sequence). CDR3 coding DNA: TGTGCCTGGAGTTTGGGACAACCTAACACTGAAGCTTTCTTT. As protein: CAWSLGQPNTEAFF.

This clone has more than one count but fewer than ten. The chain links TRBV6-8 to TRBJ2-7, with D unclear. Germline loops: CDR1 MNHGY, CDR2 SAAAGT. The CDR3 sequence is 15 residues long. Trimming took off 6 bases at V and 0 bases at J, with 15 bases between the two ends. CDR3 coding DNA: TGTGCCAGCAGACAACCTGCAGGATTCTCCTACGAGCAGTACTTC. Amino acid sequence: CASRQPAGFSYEQYF.